This is a list of T cell receptor beta chains from one sample in a study of technical replicates of blood from a handful of donors. Method: immunoSEQ multiplex PCR; TCRdb's copy keeps in-frame clones and lacks some. The sample yields 50,000 to 65,000 clones, 85% to 95% seen once. Sequencing was carried out using PBMCs. These receptors all come from a human donor in good health. Some clones in this sample may be carry-over from other donors' samples. CDR3s include the opening cysteine and the closing phenylalanine or tryptophan. The D gene is left open where the match is weak. Clone size is stated in some rows and not others, as once, few, many or a class when expanded.

D	V	J	size	DNA	CDR3
-	TRBV2	TRBJ1-4	-	TGTGCCAGCAAGGGGGCTAATGAAAAACTGTTTTTT	CASKGANEKLFF
-	TRBV7-2	TRBJ1-1	-	TGTGCCAGCAGCTCCGGTTTGAACACTGAAGCTTTCTTT	CASSSGLNTEAFF
TRBD1	TRBV18	TRBJ2-7	-	TGTGCCAGCTCACCTGCCACAGGGGGCCGTCTCTACGAGCAGTACTTC	CASSPATGGRLYEQYF
TRBD1	TRBV11-3	TRBJ1-1	once	TGTGCCAGCAGCTCCCGGCAAGGAACAGGGGACACTGAAGCTTTCTTT	CASSSRQGTGDTEAFF
-	TRBV30	TRBJ1-4	few	TGTGCCTGGGGGGGCTCGAGGGGTGAAAAACTGTTTTTT	CAWGGSRGEKLFF
-	TRBV7-9	TRBJ2-7	-	TGTGCCAGCACCGGGGGAGGGGGTTACGAGCAGTACTTC	CASTGGGGYEQYF
TRBD2	TRBV4-3	TRBJ2-1	-	TGCGCCAGCAGCCGAGGCGGGAGCTCCTACAATGAGCAGTTCTTC	CASSRGGSSYNEQFF
-	TRBV6-4	TRBJ2-1	-	TGTGCCAGCAGTGGCGGGACCGAAAACAATGAGCAGTTCTTC	CASSGGTENNEQFF
TRBD1	TRBV4-3	TRBJ1-6	-	TGCGCCAGCAGGCAAGATGTACAGGGGGTTTCACCCCTCCACTTT	CASRQDVQGVSPLHF
TRBD2	TRBV7-9	TRBJ2-3	-	TGTGCCAGCAGCGAACTAGCGGGAGGGAGCACAGATACGCAGTATTTT	CASSELAGGSTDTQYF
TRBD2	TRBV4-2	TRBJ2-3	-	TGTGCCAGCAGCCTAGCCTCCCGGGGTAGCGGGAGGGCCATTAAGACAGATACGCAGTATTTT	CASSLASRGSGRAIKTDTQYF
TRBD2	TRBV5-4	TRBJ2-1	-	TGTGCCAGCAGCTTGATGCGCAGCGGGACGATCAATGAGCAGTTCTTC	CASSLMRSGTINEQFF
TRBD2	TRBV5-1	TRBJ2-7	-	TGCGCCAGCAGCTTCCTAGCGGGAATGATTGCAGAGCAGTACTTC	CASSFLAGMIAEQYF
-	TRBV5-4	TRBJ1-2	-	TGTGCCAGCAGCTTGGCCGCGGGGGGCAGGTATGGCTACACCTTC	CASSLAAGGRYGYTF
-	TRBV7-9	TRBJ1-2	-	TGTGCCAGCAGCCGGGATTCCTATGGCTACACCTTC	CASSRDSYGYTF
-	TRBV6-1	TRBJ2-5	-	TGTGCCAGCAGTGTGGGGGGGCGCGGTGTAAAGACCCAGTACTTC	CASSVGGRGVKTQYF
-	TRBV6-7	TRBJ1-2	-	TGTGCCACCCTGACTCGACAGGTGACTTATTGCTATGGCTACACCTTC	CATLTRQVTYCYGYTF
TRBD2	TRBV4-1	TRBJ2-7	-	TGCGCCAGCAGAGGGACTAGCGCTTACGAGCAGTACTTC	CASRGTSAYEQYF
-	TRBV27	TRBJ2-7	-	TGTGCCAGCAGTCCCCGGGAACAGCTCTACGAGCAGTACTTC	CASSPREQLYEQYF
-	TRBV21-1	TRBJ1-2	-	TGTGCCAGCAGCCCAAATTCGGACAGGAATAAGGACTATGGCTACACCTTC	CASSPNSDRNKDYGYTF
TRBD1	TRBV13	TRBJ2-5	-	TGTGCCAGCAGCTCGAACAGGGGGGAAGAGACCCAGTACTTC	CASSSNRGEETQYF
TRBD2	TRBV6-5	TRBJ2-3	-	TGTGCCAGCAGTTCTCCGACTAGCGGGGGCCAGGATACGCAGTATTTT	CASSSPTSGGQDTQYF
-	TRBV12-5	TRBJ1-5	-	TGTGCTAGTGGCCAGGGAGGGACCGAACATCAGCCCCAGCATTTT	CASGQGGTEHQPQHF
-	TRBV9	TRBJ1-3	-	TGTGCCAGCAGCGTAAGGGGTGGAAACACCATATATTTT	CASSVRGGNTIYF
TRBD2	TRBV7-2	TRBJ2-7	-	TGTGCCAGCAGTTGGAGTAGCGGGAGGGTTAGCGAGCAGTACTTC	CASSWSSGRVSEQYF
-	TRBV29-1	TRBJ1-2	few	TGCAGCGTTGGTTATCAGAACTATGGCTACACCTTC	CSVGYQNYGYTF
-	TRBV7-9	TRBJ1-4	-	TGTGCCAGCAGCTTAGGACCAGGTGTGGATGAAAAACTGTTTTTT	CASSLGPGVDEKLFF
TRBD1	TRBV9	TRBJ2-1	-	TGTGCCAGCAGCCCTAGTGGGACAGGGTACGATGAGCAGTTCTTC	CASSPSGTGYDEQFF
TRBD2	TRBV2	TRBJ2-3	-	TGTGCCAGCAGTCCAGATGGGGCGGGAGTGGTAGATACGCAGTATTTT	CASSPDGAGVVDTQYF
TRBD1	TRBV7-8	TRBJ2-5	-	TGTGCCAGCAGCACCTGGACAGGCTCGGGAGAGACCCAGTACTTC	CASSTWTGSGETQYF
TRBD2	TRBV2	TRBJ2-7	-	TGTGCCAGCAGTGAAAACCTCCCTAGCGGTTACGAGCAGTACTTC	CASSENLPSGYEQYF
TRBD1	TRBV10-3	TRBJ2-5	-	TGTGCCGCAACCCCAGGGGGTGGGCAAGAGACCCAGTACTTC	CAATPGGGQETQYF